This note documents a single T cell receptor (beta chain) sequence. V was clipped by 4 bases and J by 4 bases, with 11 bases between them. This CDR3 region has 13 residues. Per the germline V gene, CDR1 is SGHRS and CDR2 is YFSETQ. This sample stems from a study of cytomegalovirus exposure and HLA in healthy donors. The PCR was carried out with 60 Vbeta primers and 13 Jbeta primers. The repertoire was sequenced with immunoSEQ multiplex PCR; TCRdb's copy has only in-frame clones and lacks some. The sample totals about 120,000 clones. The chain combines TRBV5-1 with TRBJ1-1, with D unclear. Sequencing was performed on PBMCs. This receptor was identified in a man in his thirties or forties in good health and CMV-seronegative. In DNA, the CDR3 is TGCGCCAGCAGCCCCTCGCGTTTCACTGAAGCTTTCTTT. Translation gives CASSPSRFTEAFF.